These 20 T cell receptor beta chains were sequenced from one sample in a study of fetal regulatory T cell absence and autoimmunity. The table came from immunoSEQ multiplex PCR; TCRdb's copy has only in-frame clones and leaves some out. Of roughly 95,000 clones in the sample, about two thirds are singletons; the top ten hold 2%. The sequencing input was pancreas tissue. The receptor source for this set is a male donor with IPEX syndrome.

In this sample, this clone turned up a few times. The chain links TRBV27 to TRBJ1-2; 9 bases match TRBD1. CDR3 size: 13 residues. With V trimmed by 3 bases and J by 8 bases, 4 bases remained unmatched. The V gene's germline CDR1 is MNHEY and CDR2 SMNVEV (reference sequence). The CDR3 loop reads CASSFSGTGGYTF. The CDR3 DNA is TGTGCCAGCAGTTTCTCCGGGACAGGGGGCTACACCTTC.

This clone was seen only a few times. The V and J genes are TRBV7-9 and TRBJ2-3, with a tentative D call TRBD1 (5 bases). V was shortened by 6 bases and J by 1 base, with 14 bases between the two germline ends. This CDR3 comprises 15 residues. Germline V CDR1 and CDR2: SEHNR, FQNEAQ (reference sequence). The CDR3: CASRPQGSGTDTQYF. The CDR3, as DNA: TGTGCCAGCAGGCCCCAGGGAAGTGGCACAGATACGCAGTATTTT.

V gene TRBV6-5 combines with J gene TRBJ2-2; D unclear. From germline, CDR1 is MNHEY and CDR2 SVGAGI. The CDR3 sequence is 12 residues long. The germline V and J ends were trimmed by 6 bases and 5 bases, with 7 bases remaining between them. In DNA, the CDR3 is TGTGCCAGCAGCAGGATGACCGGGGAGCTGTTTTTT. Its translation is CASSRMTGELFF.

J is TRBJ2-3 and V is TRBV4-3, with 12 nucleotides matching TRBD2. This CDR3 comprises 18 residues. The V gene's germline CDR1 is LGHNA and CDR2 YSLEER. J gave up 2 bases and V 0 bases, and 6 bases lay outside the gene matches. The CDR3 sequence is CASSQDVTSGGNTDTQYF. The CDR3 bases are TGCGCCAGCAGCCAAGATGTGACTAGCGGGGGTAACACAGATACGCAGTATTTT.

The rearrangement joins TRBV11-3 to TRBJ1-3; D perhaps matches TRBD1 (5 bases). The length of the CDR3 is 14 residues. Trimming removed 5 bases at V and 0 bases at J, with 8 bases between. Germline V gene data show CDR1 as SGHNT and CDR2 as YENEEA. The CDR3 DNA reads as TGTGCCAGCAGCGCGGGGACCTCTGGAAACACCATATATTTT. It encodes CASSAGTSGNTIYF.

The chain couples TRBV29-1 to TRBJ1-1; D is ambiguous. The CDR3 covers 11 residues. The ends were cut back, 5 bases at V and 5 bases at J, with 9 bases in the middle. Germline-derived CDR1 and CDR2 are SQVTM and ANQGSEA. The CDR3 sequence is CSVWSGTEAFF. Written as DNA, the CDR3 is TGCAGCGTTTGGTCGGGGACTGAAGCTTTCTTT.

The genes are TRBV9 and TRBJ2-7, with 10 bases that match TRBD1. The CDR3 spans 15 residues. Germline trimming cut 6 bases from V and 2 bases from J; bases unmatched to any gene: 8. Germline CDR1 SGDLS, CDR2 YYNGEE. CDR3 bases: TGTGCCAGCACCTCCCGGGACAGGGGTACCTACGAGCAGTACTTC. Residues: CASTSRDRGTYEQYF.

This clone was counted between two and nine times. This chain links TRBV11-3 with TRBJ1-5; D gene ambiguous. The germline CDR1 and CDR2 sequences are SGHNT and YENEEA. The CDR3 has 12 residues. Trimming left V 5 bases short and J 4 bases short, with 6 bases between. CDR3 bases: TGTGCCAGCAGCGACCGGAATCAGCCCCAGCATTTT. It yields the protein CASSDRNQPQHF.

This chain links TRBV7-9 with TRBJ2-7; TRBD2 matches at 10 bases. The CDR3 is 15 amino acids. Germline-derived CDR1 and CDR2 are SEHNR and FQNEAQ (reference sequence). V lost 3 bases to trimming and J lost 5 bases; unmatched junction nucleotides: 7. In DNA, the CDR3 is TGTGCCAGCAGCTTGTCACTAGCGGGAACGCACGAGCAGTACTTC. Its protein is CASSLSLAGTHEQYF.

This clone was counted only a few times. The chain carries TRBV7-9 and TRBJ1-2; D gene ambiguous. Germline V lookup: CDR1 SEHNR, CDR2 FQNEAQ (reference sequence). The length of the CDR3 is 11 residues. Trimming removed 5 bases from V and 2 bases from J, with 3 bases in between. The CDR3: CASSDNYGYTF. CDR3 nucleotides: TGTGCCAGCAGCGACAACTATGGCTACACCTTC.

CDR3 amino acids: CASSEQETQYF. CDR3 nucleotide sequence: TGCGCCAGCAGCGAGCAAGAGACCCAGTACTTC. This chain links TRBV5-1 with TRBJ2-5; D gene unclear. The CDR3 runs 11 residues. The germline CDR1 and CDR2 sequences are SGHRS and YFSETQ. The V gene lost 4 bases and the J gene lost 2 bases, with 3 bases spanning the gap.

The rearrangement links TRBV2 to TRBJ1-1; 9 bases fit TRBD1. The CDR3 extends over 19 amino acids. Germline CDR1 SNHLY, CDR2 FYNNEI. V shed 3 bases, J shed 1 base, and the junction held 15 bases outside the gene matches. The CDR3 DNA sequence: TGTGCCAGCAGTGAGTCCTGGACAGGGGAATTTGGTTCGAACACTGAAGCTTTCTTT. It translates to CASSESWTGEFGSNTEAFF.

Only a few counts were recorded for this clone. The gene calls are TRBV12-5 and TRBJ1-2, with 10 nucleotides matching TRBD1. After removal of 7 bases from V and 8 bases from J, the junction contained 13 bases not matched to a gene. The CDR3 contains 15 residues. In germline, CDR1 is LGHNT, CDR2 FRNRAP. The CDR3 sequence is CASAPTGTGVYGYTF. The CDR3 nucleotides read TGTGCTAGTGCCCCGACTGGGACAGGGGTATACGGCTACACCTTC. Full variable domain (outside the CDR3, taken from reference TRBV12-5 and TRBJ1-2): DARVTQTPRHKVTEMGQEVTMRCQPILGHNTVFWYRQTMMQGLELLAYFRNRAPLDDSGMPKDRFSAEMPDATLATLKIQPSEPRDSAVYFCASAPTGTGVYGYTFGSGTRLTVV.

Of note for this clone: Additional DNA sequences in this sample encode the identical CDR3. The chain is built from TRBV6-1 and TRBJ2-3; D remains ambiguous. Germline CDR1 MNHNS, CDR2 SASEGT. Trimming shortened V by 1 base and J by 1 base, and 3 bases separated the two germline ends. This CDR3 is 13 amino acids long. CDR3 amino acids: CASSEERTDTQYF. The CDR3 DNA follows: TGTGCCAGCAGTGAAGAGCGCACAGATACGCAGTATTTT.

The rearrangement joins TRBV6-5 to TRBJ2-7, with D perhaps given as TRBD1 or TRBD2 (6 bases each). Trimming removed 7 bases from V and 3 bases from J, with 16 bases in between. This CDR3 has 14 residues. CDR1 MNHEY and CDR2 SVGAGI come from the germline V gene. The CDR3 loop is CASKEGHPHYEQYF. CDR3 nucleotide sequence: TGTGCCAGCAAGGAGGGACACCCCCACTACGAGCAGTACTTC.

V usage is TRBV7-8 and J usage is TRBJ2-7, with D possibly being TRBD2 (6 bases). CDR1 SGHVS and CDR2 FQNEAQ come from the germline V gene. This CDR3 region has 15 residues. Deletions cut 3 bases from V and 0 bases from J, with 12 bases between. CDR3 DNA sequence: TGTGCCAGCAGCTTCGGGGACGGGAGCTCCTACGAGCAGTACTTC. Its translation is CASSFGDGSSYEQYF.

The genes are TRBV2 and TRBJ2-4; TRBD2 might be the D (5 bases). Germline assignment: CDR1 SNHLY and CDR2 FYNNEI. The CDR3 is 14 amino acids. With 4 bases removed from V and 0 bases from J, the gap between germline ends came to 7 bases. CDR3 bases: TGTGCCAGCAGTGTCGGGATAGCCAAAAACATTCAGTACTTC. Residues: CASSVGIAKNIQYF.

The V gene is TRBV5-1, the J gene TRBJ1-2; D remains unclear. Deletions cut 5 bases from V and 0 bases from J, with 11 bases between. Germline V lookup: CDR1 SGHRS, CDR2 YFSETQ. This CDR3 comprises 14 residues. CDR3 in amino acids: CASRPNGANYGYTF. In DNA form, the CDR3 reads TGCGCCAGCAGACCAAACGGTGCTAACTATGGCTACACCTTC.

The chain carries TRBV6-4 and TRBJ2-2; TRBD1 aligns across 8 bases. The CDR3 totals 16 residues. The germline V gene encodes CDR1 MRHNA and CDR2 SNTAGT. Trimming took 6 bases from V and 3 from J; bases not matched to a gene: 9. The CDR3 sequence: CASRRQGPLDTGELFF. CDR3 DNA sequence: TGTGCCAGCAGGAGACAGGGGCCCTTGGACACCGGGGAGCTGTTTTTT.

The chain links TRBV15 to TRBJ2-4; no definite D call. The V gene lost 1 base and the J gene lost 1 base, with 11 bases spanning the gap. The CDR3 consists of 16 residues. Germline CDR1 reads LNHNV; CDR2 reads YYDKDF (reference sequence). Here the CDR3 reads CATSRAQGFAKNIQYF. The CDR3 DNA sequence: TGTGCCACCAGCAGAGCGCAAGGGTTCGCCAAAAACATTCAGTACTTC.